This is a list of T cell receptor beta chains from one sample in a study of tumor-infiltrating lymphocytes in localized non-small cell lung cancer. Sequencing used immunoSEQ multiplex PCR; TCRdb keeps in-frame clones, though not all of them. The table shows tens of thousands of clones, with roughly 63% occurring only once. Sequencing used lung tumor tissue. The receptors derive from a human donor with non-small cell lung cancer. CDR3s include the opening cysteine and the closing phenylalanine or tryptophan. Fields, in order: clone size, V gene, CDR3 protein. For some rows the clone size is stated as once, few or many, or as a class when expanded; others skip it.

>-|TRBV15
CVTSIQTSGRKDTQYF
>medium-sized|TRBV4-2
CASSRQQTNQPQHF
>-|TRBV10-2
CASSDWRESVEQFF
>-|TRBV9
CASSVGSEGEQFF
>-|TRBV5-1
CASSLEETQYF
>-|TRBV7-9
CASSNAGTSSLGEQFF
>-|TRBV7-2
CASSFAGLRQRETQYF
>large|TRBV19
CASSSSGTAYGYTF
>few|TRBV7-2
CASSLGNSGNTIYF
>-|TRBV14
CASSQEGGPQETQYF
>few|TRBV6-1
CASSDLGGNQPQHF
>-|TRBV18
CASSPSSGANVLTF
>medium-sized|TRBV6-1
CASSEGQENEKLFF
>few|TRBV9
CASSPGTRFEKLFF
>-|TRBV18
CASSPVLSTDTQYF
>-|TRBV30
CAFEGTDISYEQYF
>medium-sized|TRBV5-1
CASLPSGVNTGELFF